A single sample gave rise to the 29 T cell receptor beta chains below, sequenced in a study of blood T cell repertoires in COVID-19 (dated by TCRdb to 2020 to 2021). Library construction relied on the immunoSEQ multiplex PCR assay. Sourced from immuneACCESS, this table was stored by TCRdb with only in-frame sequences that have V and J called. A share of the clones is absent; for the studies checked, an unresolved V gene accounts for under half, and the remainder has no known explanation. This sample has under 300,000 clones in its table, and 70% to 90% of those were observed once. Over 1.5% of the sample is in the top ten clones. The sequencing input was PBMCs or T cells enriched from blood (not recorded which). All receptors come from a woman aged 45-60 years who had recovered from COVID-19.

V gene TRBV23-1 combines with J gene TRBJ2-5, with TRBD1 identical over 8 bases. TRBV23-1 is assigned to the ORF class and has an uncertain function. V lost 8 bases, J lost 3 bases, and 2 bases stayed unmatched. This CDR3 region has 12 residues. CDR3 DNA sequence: TGCGCCAGCTTACAGGGGGAAGAGACCCAGTACTTC. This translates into CASLQGEETQYF.

CDR3 in DNA: TGTGCCAGCAGCTTGGAGCTAGCGGGAGGTCCAATTAGCACCGGGGAGCTGTTTTTT. This encodes CASSLELAGGPISTGELFF. The chain joins TRBV5-6 to TRBJ2-2, with 11 bases matching TRBD2. The V and J ends lost 0 bases and 4 bases, in that order; junction bases with no gene match: 11. This CDR3 spans 19 amino acids. The V gene's germline CDR1 is SGHDT and CDR2 YYEEEE.

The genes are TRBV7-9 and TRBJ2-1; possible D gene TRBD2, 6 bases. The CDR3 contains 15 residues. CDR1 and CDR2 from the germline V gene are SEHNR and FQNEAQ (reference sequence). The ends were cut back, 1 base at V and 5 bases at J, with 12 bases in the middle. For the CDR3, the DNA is TGTGCCAGCAGCTTAGGGAAGGAGCGGGACAATGAGCAGTTCTTC. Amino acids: CASSLGKERDNEQFF.

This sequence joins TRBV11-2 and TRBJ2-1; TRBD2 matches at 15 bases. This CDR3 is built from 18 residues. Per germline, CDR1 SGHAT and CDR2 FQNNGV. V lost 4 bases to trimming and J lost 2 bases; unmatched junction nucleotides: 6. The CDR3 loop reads CASSSRTSGRGPYNEQFF. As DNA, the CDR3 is TGTGCCAGCAGCTCGAGGACTAGCGGGAGGGGACCCTACAATGAGCAGTTCTTC.

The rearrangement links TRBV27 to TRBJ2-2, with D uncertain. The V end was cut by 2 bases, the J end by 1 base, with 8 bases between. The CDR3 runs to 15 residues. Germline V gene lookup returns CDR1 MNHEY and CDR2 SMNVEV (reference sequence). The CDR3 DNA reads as TGTGCCAGCAGTTTAGGCAACCTGAACACCGGGGAGCTGTTTTTT. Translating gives CASSLGNLNTGELFF.

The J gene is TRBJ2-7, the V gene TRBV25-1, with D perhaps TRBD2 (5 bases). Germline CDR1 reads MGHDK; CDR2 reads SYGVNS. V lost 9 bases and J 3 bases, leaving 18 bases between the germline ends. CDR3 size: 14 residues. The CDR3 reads CASTPIGELYEQYF. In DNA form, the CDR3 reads TGTGCCAGTACACCTATCGGGGAGCTCTACGAGCAGTACTTC.

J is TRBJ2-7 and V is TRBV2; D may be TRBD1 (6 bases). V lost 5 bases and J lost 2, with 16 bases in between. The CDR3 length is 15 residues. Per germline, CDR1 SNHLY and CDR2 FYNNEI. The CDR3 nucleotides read TGTGCCAGCAGTTCCCTTGTAGGGGGTGCCTACGAGCAGTACTTC. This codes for CASSSLVGGAYEQYF.

CDR3 nucleotide sequence: TGCGCCAGCAGTTTAGATACGTCCGGGGAGCTGTTTTTT. Its translation is CASSLDTSGELFF. This chain uses TRBV5-1 with TRBJ2-2, with D unresolved. V was clipped by 5 bases and J by 6 bases, with 11 bases between them. In germline, CDR1 is SGHRS, CDR2 YFSETQ. The CDR3 spans 13 residues.

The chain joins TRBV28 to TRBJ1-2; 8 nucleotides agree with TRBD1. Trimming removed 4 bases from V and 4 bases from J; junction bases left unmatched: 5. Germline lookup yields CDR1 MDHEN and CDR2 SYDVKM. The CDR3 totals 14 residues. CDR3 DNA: TGTGCCAGCAGTTCCAGGGGGCGAGGCTATGGCTACACCTTC. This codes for CASSSRGRGYGYTF.

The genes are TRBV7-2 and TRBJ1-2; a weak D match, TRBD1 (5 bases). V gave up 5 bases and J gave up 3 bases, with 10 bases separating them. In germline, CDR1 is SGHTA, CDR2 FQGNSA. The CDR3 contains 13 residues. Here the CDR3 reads CASSPGGYYGYTF. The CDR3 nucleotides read TGTGCCAGCAGCCCCGGGGGGTACTATGGCTACACCTTC.

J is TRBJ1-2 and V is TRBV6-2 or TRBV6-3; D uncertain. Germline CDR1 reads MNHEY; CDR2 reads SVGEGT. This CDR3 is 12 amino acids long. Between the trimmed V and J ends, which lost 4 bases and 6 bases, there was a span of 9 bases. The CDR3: CASSFGSDGYTF. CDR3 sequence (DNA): TGTGCCAGCAGTTTCGGTTCGGATGGCTACACCTTC.

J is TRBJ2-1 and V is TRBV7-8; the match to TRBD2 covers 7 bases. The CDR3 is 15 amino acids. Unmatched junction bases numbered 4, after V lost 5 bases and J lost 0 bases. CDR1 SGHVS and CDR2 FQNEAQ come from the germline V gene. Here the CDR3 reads CASSRLAISYNEQFF. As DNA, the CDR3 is TGTGCCAGCAGCAGACTAGCAATCTCCTACAATGAGCAGTTCTTC.

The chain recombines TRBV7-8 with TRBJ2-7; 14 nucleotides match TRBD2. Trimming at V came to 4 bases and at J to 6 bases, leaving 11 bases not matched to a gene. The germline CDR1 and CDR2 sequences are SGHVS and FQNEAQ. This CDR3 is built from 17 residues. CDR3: CASSSGLAGDFRLEQYF. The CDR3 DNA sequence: TGTGCCAGCAGCTCGGGACTAGCGGGAGACTTCCGCCTCGAGCAGTACTTC.

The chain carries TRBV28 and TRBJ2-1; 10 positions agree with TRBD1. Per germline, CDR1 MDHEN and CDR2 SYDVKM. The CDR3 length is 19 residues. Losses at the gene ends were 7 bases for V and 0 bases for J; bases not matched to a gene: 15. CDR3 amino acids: CASTPAGQGSTSSYNEQFF. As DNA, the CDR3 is TGTGCCAGCACCCCAGCGGGACAGGGGTCGACTAGCTCCTACAATGAGCAGTTCTTC.

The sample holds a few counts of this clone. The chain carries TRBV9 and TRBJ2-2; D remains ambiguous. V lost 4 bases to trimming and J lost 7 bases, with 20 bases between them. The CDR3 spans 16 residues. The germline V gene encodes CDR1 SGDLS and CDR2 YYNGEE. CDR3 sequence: CASSLRGSFSVGELFF. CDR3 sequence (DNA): TGTGCCAGCAGCCTCCGCGGTAGCTTCAGCGTCGGGGAGCTGTTTTTT.

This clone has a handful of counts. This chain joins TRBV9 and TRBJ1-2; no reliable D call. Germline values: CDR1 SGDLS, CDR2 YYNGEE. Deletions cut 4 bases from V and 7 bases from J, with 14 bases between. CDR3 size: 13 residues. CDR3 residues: CASSPPAGSGYTF. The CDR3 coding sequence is TGTGCCAGCAGCCCTCCGGCGGGGTCTGGCTACACCTTC.

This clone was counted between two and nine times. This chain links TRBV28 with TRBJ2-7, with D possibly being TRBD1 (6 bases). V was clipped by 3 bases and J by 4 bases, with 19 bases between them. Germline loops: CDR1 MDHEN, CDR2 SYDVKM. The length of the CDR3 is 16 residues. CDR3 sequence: CASSFSPLGQQYEQYF. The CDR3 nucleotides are TGTGCCAGCAGTTTCTCGCCCCTCGGACAGCAGTACGAGCAGTACTTC.

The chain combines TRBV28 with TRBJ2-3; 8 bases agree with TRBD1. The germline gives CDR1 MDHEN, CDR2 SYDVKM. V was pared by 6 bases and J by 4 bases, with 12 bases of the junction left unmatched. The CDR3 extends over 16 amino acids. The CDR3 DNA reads TGTGCCAGCAGCTCTGTGGGGACAGGAGACTCAGATACGCAGTATTTT. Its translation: CASSSVGTGDSDTQYF.

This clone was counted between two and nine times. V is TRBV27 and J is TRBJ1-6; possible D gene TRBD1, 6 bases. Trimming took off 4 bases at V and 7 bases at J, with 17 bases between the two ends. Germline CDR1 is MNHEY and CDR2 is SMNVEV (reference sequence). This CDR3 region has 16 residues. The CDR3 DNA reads TGTGCCAGCAGTTCACGGACAGACTACACCAATTCACCCCTCCACTTT. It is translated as CASSSRTDYTNSPLHF.

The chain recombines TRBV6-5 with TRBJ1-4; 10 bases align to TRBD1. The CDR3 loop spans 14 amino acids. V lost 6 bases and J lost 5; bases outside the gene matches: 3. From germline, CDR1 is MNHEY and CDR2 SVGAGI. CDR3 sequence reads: CASRGTGDNEKLFF. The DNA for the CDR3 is TGTGCCAGCAGAGGGACAGGGGACAATGAAAAACTGTTTTTT.

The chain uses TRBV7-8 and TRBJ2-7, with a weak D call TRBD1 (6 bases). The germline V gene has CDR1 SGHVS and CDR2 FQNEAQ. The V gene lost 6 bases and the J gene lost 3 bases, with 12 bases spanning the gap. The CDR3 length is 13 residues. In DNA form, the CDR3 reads TGTGCCAGCAGTTGGGACAAGAACTACGAGCAGTACTTC. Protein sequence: CASSWDKNYEQYF.

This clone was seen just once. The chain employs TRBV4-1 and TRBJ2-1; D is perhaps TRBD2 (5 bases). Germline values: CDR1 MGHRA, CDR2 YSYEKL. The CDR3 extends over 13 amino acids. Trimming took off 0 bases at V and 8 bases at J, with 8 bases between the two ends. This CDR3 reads CASSQDVRDEQFF. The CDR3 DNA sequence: TGCGCCAGCAGCCAAGATGTGAGGGATGAGCAGTTCTTC.

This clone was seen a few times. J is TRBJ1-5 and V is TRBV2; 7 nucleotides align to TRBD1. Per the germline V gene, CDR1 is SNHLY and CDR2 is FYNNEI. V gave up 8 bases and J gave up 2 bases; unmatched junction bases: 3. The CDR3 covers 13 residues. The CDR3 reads CASSGTGNQPQHF. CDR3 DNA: TGTGCCAGCTCCGGGACAGGCAATCAGCCCCAGCATTTT.

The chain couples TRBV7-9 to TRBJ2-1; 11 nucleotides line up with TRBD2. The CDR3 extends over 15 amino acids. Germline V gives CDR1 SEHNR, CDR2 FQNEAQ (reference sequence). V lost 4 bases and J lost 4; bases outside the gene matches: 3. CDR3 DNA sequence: TGTGCCAGCAGCTCCGGGACTAGCGGTTACAATGAGCAGTTCTTC. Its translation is CASSSGTSGYNEQFF.

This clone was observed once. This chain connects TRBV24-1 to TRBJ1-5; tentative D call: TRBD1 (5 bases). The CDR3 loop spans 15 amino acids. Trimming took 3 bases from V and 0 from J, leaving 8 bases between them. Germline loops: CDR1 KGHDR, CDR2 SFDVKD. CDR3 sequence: CATSDGALSNQPQHF. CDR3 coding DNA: TGTGCCACCAGTGATGGGGCCCTTAGCAATCAGCCCCAGCATTTT.

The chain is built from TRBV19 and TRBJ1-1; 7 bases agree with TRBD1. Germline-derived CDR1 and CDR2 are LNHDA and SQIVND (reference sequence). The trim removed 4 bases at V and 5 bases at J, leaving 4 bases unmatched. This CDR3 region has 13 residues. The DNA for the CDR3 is TGTGCCAGTAGTACCCGACAGGGAACTGAAGCTTTCTTT. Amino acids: CASSTRQGTEAFF.

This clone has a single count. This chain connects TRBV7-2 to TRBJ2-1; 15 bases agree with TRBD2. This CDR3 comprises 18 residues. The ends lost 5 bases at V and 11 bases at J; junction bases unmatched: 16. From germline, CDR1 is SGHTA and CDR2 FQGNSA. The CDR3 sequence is CASSPGLAGGPGLEKQFF. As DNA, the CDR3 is TGTGCCAGCAGCCCCGGACTAGCGGGAGGGCCGGGCTTAGAGAAGCAGTTCTTC.

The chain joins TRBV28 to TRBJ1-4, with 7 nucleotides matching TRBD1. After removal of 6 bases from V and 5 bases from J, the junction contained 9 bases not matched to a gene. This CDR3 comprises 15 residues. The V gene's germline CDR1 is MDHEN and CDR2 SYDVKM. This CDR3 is CASRPWTGLNEKLFF. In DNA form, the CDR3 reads TGTGCCAGCAGACCTTGGACAGGCCTCAATGAAAAACTGTTTTTT.

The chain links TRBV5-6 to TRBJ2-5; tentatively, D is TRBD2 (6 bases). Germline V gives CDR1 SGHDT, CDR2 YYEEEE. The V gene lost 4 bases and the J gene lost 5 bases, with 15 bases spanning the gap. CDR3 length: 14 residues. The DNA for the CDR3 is TGTGCCAGCAGCCCCGATTGGGGGGTCGAGACCCAGTACTTC. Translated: CASSPDWGVETQYF.